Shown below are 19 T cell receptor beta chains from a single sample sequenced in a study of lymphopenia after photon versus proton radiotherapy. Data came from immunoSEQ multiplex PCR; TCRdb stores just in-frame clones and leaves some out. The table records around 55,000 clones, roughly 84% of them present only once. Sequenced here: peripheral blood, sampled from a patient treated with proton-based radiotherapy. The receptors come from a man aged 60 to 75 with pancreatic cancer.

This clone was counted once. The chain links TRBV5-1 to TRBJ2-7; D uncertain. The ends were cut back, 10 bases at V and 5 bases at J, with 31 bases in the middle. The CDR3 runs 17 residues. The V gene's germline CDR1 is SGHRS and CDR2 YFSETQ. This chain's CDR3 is CAGVHFFIFDMHNEQYF. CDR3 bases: TGCGCCGGGGTCCACTTTTTCATTTTTGACATGCACAACGAGCAGTACTTC.

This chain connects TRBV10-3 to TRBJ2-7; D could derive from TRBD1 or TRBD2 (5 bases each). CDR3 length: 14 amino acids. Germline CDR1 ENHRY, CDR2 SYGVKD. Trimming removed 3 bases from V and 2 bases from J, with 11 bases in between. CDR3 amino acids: CAISDRDGAYEQYF. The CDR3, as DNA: TGTGCCATCAGTGACCGGGACGGAGCCTACGAGCAGTACTTC.

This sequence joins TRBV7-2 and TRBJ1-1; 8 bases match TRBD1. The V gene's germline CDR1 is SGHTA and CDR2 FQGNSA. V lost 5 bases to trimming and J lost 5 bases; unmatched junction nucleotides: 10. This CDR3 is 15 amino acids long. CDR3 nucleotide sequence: TGTGCCAGCAGCGAACGGACAGGGATTGTTACTGAAGCTTTCTTT. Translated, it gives CASSERTGIVTEAFF.

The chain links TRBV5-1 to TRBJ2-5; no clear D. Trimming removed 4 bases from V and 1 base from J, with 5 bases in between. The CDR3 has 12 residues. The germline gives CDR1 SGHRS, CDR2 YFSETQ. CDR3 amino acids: CASSLIQETQYF. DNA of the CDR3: TGCGCCAGCAGCCTTATCCAAGAGACCCAGTACTTC.

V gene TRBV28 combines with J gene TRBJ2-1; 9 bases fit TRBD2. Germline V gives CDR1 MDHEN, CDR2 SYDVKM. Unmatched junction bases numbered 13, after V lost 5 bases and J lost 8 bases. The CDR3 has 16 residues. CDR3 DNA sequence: TGTGCCAGCAGTCCGCGTCTTAGCGGGAGTAATCATGAGCAGTTCTTC. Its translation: CASSPRLSGSNHEQFF.

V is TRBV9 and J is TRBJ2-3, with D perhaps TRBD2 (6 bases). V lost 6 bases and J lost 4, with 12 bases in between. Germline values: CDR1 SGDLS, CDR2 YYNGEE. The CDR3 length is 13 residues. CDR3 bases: TGTGCCAGCAATCGGGGGTTCTCAGATACGCAGTATTTT. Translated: CASNRGFSDTQYF. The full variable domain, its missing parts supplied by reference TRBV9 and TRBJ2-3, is DSGVTQTPKHLITATGQRVTLRCSPRSGDLSVYWYQQSLDQGLQFLIQYYNGEERAKGNILERFSAQQFPDLHSELNLSSLELGDSALYFCASNRGFSDTQYFGPGTRLTVL.

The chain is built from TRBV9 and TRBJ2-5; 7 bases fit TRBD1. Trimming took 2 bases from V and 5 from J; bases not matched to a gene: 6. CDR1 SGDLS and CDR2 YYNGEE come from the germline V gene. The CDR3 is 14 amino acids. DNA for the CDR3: TGTGCCAGCAGCGTCTTACCCAGGGGGGAGACCCAGTACTTC. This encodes CASSVLPRGETQYF. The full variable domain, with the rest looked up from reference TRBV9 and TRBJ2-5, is DSGVTQTPKHLITATGQRVTLRCSPRSGDLSVYWYQQSLDQGLQFLIQYYNGEERAKGNILERFSAQQFPDLHSELNLSSLELGDSALYFCASSVLPRGETQYFGPGTRLLVL.

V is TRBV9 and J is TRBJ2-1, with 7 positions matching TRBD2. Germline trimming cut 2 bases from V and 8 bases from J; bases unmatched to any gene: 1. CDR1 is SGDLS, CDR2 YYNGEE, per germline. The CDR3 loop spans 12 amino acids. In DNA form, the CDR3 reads TGTGCCAGCAGCGTGGGGAGGGATGAGCAGTTCTTC. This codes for CASSVGRDEQFF.

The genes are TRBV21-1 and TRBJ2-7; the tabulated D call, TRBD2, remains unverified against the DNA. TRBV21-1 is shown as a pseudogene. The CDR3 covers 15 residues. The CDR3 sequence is CASSKGQRGHYEQYF. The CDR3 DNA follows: TGTGCCAGCAGCAAAGGCCAGCGGGGCCACTACGAGCAGTACTTC.

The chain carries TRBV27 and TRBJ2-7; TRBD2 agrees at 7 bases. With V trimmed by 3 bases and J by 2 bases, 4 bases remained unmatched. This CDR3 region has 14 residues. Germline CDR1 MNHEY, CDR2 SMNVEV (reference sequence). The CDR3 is CASSLVRETYEQYF. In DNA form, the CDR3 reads TGTGCCAGCAGTTTGGTGCGGGAGACCTACGAGCAGTACTTC.

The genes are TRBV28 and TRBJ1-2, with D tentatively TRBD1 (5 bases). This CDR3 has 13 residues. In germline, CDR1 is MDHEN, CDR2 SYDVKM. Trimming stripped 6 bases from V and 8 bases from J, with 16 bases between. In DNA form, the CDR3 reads TGTGCCAGCAGACTCACGGCCAGGGTCGGCTACACCTTC. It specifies CASRLTARVGYTF.

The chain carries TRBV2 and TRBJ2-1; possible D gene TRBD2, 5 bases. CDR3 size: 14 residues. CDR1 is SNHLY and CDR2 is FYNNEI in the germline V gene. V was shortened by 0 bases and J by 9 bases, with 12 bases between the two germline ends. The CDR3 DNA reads TGTGCCAGCAGTGAAGCAAGAGGGAGCGCTGAGCAGTTCTTC. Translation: CASSEARGSAEQFF.

Here the CDR3 reads CASSLSGTSGSSGELFF. CDR3 in DNA: TGTGCCAGCAGCTTATCCGGGACTAGCGGGAGTTCAGGGGAGCTGTTTTTT. V and J are TRBV7-2 and TRBJ2-2, with 14 bases matching TRBD2. The CDR3 consists of 17 residues. Germline CDR1 and CDR2: SGHTA and FQGNSA. V lost 2 bases to trimming and J lost 8 bases; unmatched junction nucleotides: 7.

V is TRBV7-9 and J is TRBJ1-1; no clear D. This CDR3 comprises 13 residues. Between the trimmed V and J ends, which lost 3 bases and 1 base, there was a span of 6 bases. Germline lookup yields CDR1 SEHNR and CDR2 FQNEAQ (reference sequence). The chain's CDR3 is CASSFDGNTEAFF. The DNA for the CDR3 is TGTGCCAGCAGCTTCGACGGGAACACTGAAGCTTTCTTT.

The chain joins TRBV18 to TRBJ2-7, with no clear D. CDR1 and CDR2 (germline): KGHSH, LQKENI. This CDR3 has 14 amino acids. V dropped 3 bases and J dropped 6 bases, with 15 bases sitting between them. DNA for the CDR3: TGTGCCAGCTCACCTACGGACCGCAGGCGCGAGCAGTACTTC. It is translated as CASSPTDRRREQYF.

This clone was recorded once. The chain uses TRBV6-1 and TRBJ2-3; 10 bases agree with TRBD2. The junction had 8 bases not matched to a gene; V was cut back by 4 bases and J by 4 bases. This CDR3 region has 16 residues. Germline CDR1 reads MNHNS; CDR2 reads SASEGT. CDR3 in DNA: TGTGCCAGCAGTGTCGGAAGCGGGAGGGTGCCAGATACGCAGTATTTT. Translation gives CASSVGSGRVPDTQYF.

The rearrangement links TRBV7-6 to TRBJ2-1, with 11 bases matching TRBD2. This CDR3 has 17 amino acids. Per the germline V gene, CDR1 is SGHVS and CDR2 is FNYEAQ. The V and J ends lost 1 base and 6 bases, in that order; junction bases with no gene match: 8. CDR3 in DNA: TGTGCCAGCAGCTTAGAGGTAGCGGGAGGGCCGAGCAATGAGCAGTTCTTC. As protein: CASSLEVAGGPSNEQFF.

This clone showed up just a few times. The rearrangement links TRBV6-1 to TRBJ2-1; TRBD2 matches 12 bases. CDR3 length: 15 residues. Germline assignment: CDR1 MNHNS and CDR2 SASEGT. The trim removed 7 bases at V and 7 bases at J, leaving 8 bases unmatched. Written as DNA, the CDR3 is TGTGCCAGCACCCTCCTAGCGGGAGGGCAGAATGAGCAGTTCTTC. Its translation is CASTLLAGGQNEQFF.

The CDR3 reads CASSSGGSQPQHF. Written as DNA, the CDR3 is TGTGCCAGCAGTTCCGGGGGATCTCAGCCCCAGCATTTT. The genes are TRBV6-5 and TRBJ1-5, with a tentative D call TRBD1 (5 bases). V dropped 4 bases and J dropped 6 bases, with 10 bases sitting between them. The CDR3 spans 13 residues. CDR1 and CDR2 from the germline V gene are MNHEY and SVGAGI.